The next 10 T cell receptor beta chains were all read from a single sample in a study of blood T cell repertoires in COVID-19. The data were produced by immunoSEQ multiplex PCR, yet TCRdb's version contains in-frame clones alone and is incomplete. Of 150,000 to 200,000 clones in the sample, about four fifths were seen once. The sequenced sample was peripheral blood. The receptors stem from a man aged 55-75 years with active or convalescent COVID-19.

V is TRBV9 and J is TRBJ2-1, with 9 bases aligning to TRBD2. CDR1 is SGDLS and CDR2 is YYNGEE in the germline V gene. The CDR3 has 15 amino acids. V shed 5 bases and J 5 bases; nucleotides not matched to a gene: 8. The CDR3 protein is CASRRLAEGHNEQFF. CDR3 coding DNA: TGTGCCAGCAGGAGACTAGCGGAGGGACACAATGAGCAGTTCTTC.

The table lists this clone with a count of one. The chain uses TRBV5-1 and TRBJ1-4; D unclear. This CDR3 is built from 14 residues. Trimming removed 4 bases at V and 5 bases at J, with 12 bases between. Germline values: CDR1 SGHRS, CDR2 YFSETQ. Written as DNA, the CDR3 is TGCGCCAGCAGCCCTGGACGGGAAAATGAAAAACTGTTTTTT. This encodes CASSPGRENEKLFF.

This chain joins TRBV2 and TRBJ1-4; D possibly corresponds to TRBD1 (6 bases). The V gene lost 4 bases and the J gene lost 4 bases, with 13 bases spanning the gap. The CDR3 has 15 residues. Germline V gene lookup returns CDR1 SNHLY and CDR2 FYNNEI. CDR3 in amino acids: CASSGVGQRNEKLFF. CDR3 coding DNA: TGTGCCAGCAGTGGTGTGGGACAACGTAATGAAAAACTGTTTTTT.

This clone was detected only a few times. This chain joins TRBV9 and TRBJ2-2; TRBD2 agrees at 7 bases. The CDR3 extends over 15 amino acids. After removal of 3 bases from V and 4 bases from J, the junction contained 6 bases not matched to a gene. The germline V gene has CDR1 SGDLS and CDR2 YYNGEE. The DNA of the CDR3 is TGTGCCAGCAGCGCAACTAGCGCGGGCACCGGGGAGCTGTTTTTT. This sequence encodes CASSATSAGTGELFF.

This chain connects TRBV13 to TRBJ1-2; TRBD1 is a possible D gene (5 bases). The CDR3 loop spans 12 amino acids. V was clipped by 2 bases and J by 4 bases, with 5 bases between them. The germline V gene encodes CDR1 PRHDT and CDR2 FYEKMQ (reference sequence). CDR3 protein: CASSLTGYGYTF. CDR3 DNA sequence: TGTGCCAGCAGCTTAACAGGCTATGGCTACACCTTC.

The chain carries TRBV7-6 and TRBJ1-2; D remains unclear. Trimming took off 1 base at V and 6 bases at J, with 6 bases between the two ends. CDR1 and CDR2 (germline): SGHVS, FNYEAQ. The CDR3 is 12 residues long. The CDR3 protein is CASSLGGDGYTF. As DNA, the CDR3 is TGTGCCAGCAGCTTAGGAGGCGATGGCTACACCTTC.

V and J are TRBV1 and TRBJ2-3; whether TRBD1, the table's D call, matches the DNA was not checked. TRBV1 is marked as a pseudogene. This CDR3 region has 16 residues. This chain's CDR3 is CTSSQLRQGSTDTQYF. CDR3 nucleotide sequence: TGCACCAGCAGCCAACTTCGACAGGGATCCACAGATACGCAGTATTTT.

The V gene is TRBV5-6, the J gene TRBJ2-1; 12 positions agree with TRBD2. CDR3 length: 18 residues. Trimming removed 0 bases from V and 10 bases from J; junction bases left unmatched: 14. CDR1 is SGHDT, CDR2 YYEEEE, per germline. Here the CDR3 reads CASSLAGLAGGSSREQFF. CDR3 bases: TGTGCCAGCAGCTTGGCCGGTCTAGCGGGAGGGTCGTCCAGGGAGCAGTTCTTC. Complete variable domain (other parts from reference TRBV5-6 and TRBJ2-1): DAGVTQSPTHLIKTRGQQVTLRCSPKSGHDTVSWYQQALGQGPQFIFQYYEEEERQRGNFPDRFSGHQFPNYSSELNVNALLLGDSALYLCASSLAGLAGGSSREQFFGPGTRLTVL.

The chain couples TRBV15 to TRBJ2-7; TRBD2 might be the D (5 bases). Germline CDR1 LNHNV, CDR2 YYDKDF (reference sequence). V lost 0 bases and J lost 7, with 10 bases in between. The CDR3 runs 13 residues. In DNA form, the CDR3 reads TGTGCCACCAGCAGAGATCCTAGCCGAGAGCAGTACTTC. Translated, it gives CATSRDPSREQYF. Together with reference TRBV15 and TRBJ2-7, the CDR3 gives the full variable domain: DAMVIQNPRYQVTQFGKPVTLSCSQTLNHNVMYWYQQKSSQAPKLLFHYYDKDFNNEADTPDNFQSRRPNTSFCFLDIRSPGLGDTAMYLCATSRDPSREQYFGPGTRLTVT.

The V and J genes are TRBV10-3 and TRBJ1-5; D not resolved. Trimming took 6 bases from V and 0 from J, leaving 9 bases between them. This CDR3 contains 14 residues. Germline V gene lookup returns CDR1 ENHRY and CDR2 SYGVKD. This CDR3 reads CAIRGSYSNQPQHF. The CDR3 DNA sequence: TGTGCCATCAGAGGGAGTTATAGCAATCAGCCCCAGCATTTT.